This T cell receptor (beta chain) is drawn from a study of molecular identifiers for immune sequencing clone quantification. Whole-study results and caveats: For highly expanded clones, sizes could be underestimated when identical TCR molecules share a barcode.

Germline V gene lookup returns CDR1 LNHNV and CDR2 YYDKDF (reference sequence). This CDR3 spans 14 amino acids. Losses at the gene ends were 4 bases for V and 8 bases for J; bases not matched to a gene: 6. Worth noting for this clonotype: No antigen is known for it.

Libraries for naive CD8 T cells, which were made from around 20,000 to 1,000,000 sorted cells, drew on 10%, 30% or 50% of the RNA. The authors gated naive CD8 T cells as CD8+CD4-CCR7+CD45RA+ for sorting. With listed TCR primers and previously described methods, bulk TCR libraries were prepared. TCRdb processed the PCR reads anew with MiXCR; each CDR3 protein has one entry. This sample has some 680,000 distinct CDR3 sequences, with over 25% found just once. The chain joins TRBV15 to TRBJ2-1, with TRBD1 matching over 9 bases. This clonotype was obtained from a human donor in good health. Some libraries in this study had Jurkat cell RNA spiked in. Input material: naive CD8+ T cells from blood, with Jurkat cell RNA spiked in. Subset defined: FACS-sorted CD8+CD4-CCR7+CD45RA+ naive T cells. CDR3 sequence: CATSTRQGGYEQFF. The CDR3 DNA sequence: TGTGCCACCAGCACCAGACAGGGGGGTTATGAGCAGTTCTTC.